These 27 T cell receptor beta chains originate from one sample sequenced in a study of blood T cell repertoires in COVID-19. Only in-frame clones appear in the TCRdb table, and some are missing; sequencing was by immunoSEQ multiplex PCR. Found here are over 70,000 clones, about 85% of them singletons; the top ten hold approximately 10%. Sequenced sample: peripheral blood. The receptors stem from a man between 60 and 75 years old with COVID-19, enrolled during active disease.

This chain joins TRBV9 and TRBJ2-2, with D possibly TRBD2 on 5 matching bases. The germline gives CDR1 SGDLS, CDR2 YYNGEE. The CDR3 contains 14 residues. Trimming stripped 2 bases from V and 2 bases from J, with 7 bases between. The CDR3 coding sequence is TGTGCCAGCAGCGTCCTAGCAAACACCGGGGAGCTGTTTTTT. Its protein product is CASSVLANTGELFF.

The chain uses TRBV6-5 and TRBJ1-6, with 8 positions matching TRBD1. Germline assignment: CDR1 MNHEY and CDR2 SVGAGI. The CDR3 is made up of 14 amino acids. V dropped 6 bases and J dropped 10; count of bases not matched to a gene: 8. This CDR3 reads CASRQQGEVSPLHF. CDR3 nucleotides: TGTGCCAGCAGACAACAGGGGGAAGTCTCACCCCTCCACTTT.

The rearrangement joins TRBV6-5 to TRBJ2-1, with 14 bases lining up with TRBD2. Germline trimming cut 6 bases from V and 9 bases from J; bases unmatched to any gene: 4. CDR1 is MNHEY, CDR2 SVGAGI, per germline. CDR3 length equals 14 residues. The CDR3 is CASRGLAGAGEQFF. The DNA of the CDR3 is TGTGCCAGCAGGGGACTAGCGGGAGCGGGTGAGCAGTTCTTC.

The chain has TRBV6-1 and TRBJ2-5; 8 bases align to TRBD2. The CDR3 contains 16 residues. In germline, CDR1 is MNHNS, CDR2 SASEGT. With V trimmed by 1 base and J by 2 bases, 6 bases remained unmatched. CDR3 nucleotide sequence: TGTGCCAGCAGTGAAGGGAGTGCGGGGGGACAAGAGACCCAGTACTTC. Its translation: CASSEGSAGGQETQYF.

V usage is TRBV6-2 or TRBV6-3 and J usage is TRBJ1-1; D is uncertain. CDR1 and CDR2 (germline): MNHEY, SVGEGT. V gave up 4 bases and J gave up 6 bases, with 12 bases separating them. CDR3 size: 13 residues. CDR3 nucleotides: TGTGCCAGCAGTTTAGCGGCCCGCGCTGAAGCTTTCTTT. It codes for CASSLAARAEAFF.

This clone appeared once. The chain uses TRBV29-1 and TRBJ2-5, with 10 bases that match TRBD2. The CDR3 is made up of 13 amino acids. Losses at the gene ends were 2 bases for V and 4 bases for J; bases not matched to a gene: 1. Germline CDR1 reads SQVTM; CDR2 reads ANQGSEA. In DNA form, the CDR3 reads TGCAGCGTTGAACTAGCGGGGGTAGAGACCCAGTACTTC. Encoded protein: CSVELAGVETQYF.

This clone has more than one count but fewer than ten. The chain recombines TRBV18 with TRBJ1-2; possibly TRBD1 for D (5 bases). The CDR3 has 16 amino acids. Germline V lookup: CDR1 KGHSH, CDR2 LQKENI. V lost 6 bases and J lost 2, with 19 bases in between. The CDR3 DNA is TGTGCCAGCTCCCCTAGGACACCCACTTTAAACTATGGCTACACCTTC. Its protein is CASSPRTPTLNYGYTF. The variable domain in full, with the rest retrieved from reference TRBV18 and TRBJ1-2, is NAGVMQNPRHLVRRRGQEARLRCSPMKGHSHVYWYRQLPEEGLKFMVYLQKENIIDESGMPKERFSAEFPKEGPSILRIQQVVRGDSAAYFCASSPRTPTLNYGYTFGSGTRLTVV.

This clone was observed a few times. V gene TRBV7-6 combines with J gene TRBJ2-1; the match to TRBD2 covers 9 bases. The CDR3 has 19 residues. The V gene end was trimmed by 4 bases and the J gene end by 4 bases; junction bases not matched to a gene: 17. Per the germline V gene, CDR1 is SGHVS and CDR2 is FNYEAQ. The CDR3 DNA follows: TGTGCCAGCAGCTCGCTATACAAAAAAGTAGCGGGGGTGTACAATGAGCAGTTCTTC. This gives the protein CASSSLYKKVAGVYNEQFF. Full variable domain (remainder filled in from reference TRBV7-6 and TRBJ2-1): GAGVSQSPRYKVTKRGQDVALRCDPISGHVSLYWYRQALGQGPEFLTYFNYEAQQDKSGLPNDRFSAERPEGSISTLTIQRTEQRDSAMYRCASSSLYKKVAGVYNEQFFGPGTRLTVL.

This clone appeared once. The chain links TRBV18 to TRBJ2-3, with TRBD2 identical over 10 bases. CDR1 KGHSH and CDR2 LQKENI come from the germline V gene. With 6 bases clipped from V and 5 bases from J, the junction kept 14 bases outside the gene matches. This CDR3 region has 17 residues. The CDR3 here is CASSPPKSGRAIDTQYF. The CDR3, as DNA: TGTGCCAGCTCCCCTCCAAAAAGCGGGAGGGCCATAGATACGCAGTATTTT.

The chain has TRBV3-1 (or the pseudogene TRBV3-2) and TRBJ2-7, with D unresolved. CDR1 and CDR2 from the germline V gene are LGHDT and YNNKEL (reference sequence). V shed 2 bases and J shed 6 bases, with 8 bases lying between them. The CDR3 is made up of 12 amino acids. CDR3 protein: CASSQPLSEQYF. The CDR3 region has the DNA TGTGCCAGCAGCCAACCCCTATCCGAGCAGTACTTC.

This chain joins TRBV7-3 and TRBJ1-1; 11 bases fit TRBD1. Germline assignment: CDR1 SGHTA and CDR2 FQGTGA. The CDR3 consists of 14 residues. The ends lost 4 bases at V and 5 bases at J; junction bases unmatched: 3. CDR3 in amino acids: CASSSGTGGTEAFF. CDR3 DNA: TGTGCCAGCAGCTCCGGGACAGGGGGTACTGAAGCTTTCTTT.

This clone was detected a few times. The chain links TRBV10-1 to TRBJ2-7; D might be TRBD1 (5 bases). From germline, CDR1 is WNHNN and CDR2 SYGVQD (reference sequence). The CDR3 loop spans 12 amino acids. V lost 8 bases to trimming and J lost 2 bases, with 10 bases between them. The CDR3, as DNA: TGCGCCAGCCAGGGAATCCCCTACGAGCAGTACTTC. It encodes CASQGIPYEQYF.

The rearrangement links TRBV3-1 (or the pseudogene TRBV3-2) to TRBJ1-1; TRBD1 agrees at 7 bases. There are 14 residues in the CDR3. Germline CDR1 LGHDT, CDR2 YNNKEL (reference sequence). Trimming at V came to 5 bases and at J to 1 base, leaving 4 bases not matched to a gene. The CDR3 bases are TGTGCCAGCAGCGCCAGACAGGGGAACACTGAAGCTTTCTTT. Its protein is CASSARQGNTEAFF.

The CDR3 DNA follows: TGTGCCAGCAGGAACAGGGGAGGAAACACCATATATTTT. It codes for CASRNRGGNTIYF. The chain combines TRBV2 with TRBJ1-3; 7 positions match TRBD1. Germline values: CDR1 SNHLY, CDR2 FYNNEI. This CDR3 has 13 residues. J lost 4 bases, V lost 6 bases, and 3 bases had no gene match.

V gene TRBV7-9 combines with J gene TRBJ1-1, with D perhaps TRBD1 (5 bases). There are 14 residues in the CDR3. V lost 5 bases, J lost 1 base, and 11 bases lay in between. The germline gives CDR1 SEHNR, CDR2 FQNEAQ (reference sequence). The CDR3, as DNA: TGTGCCAGCAGCGCCGGGACTGAGAACACTGAAGCTTTCTTT. This gives the protein CASSAGTENTEAFF.

This clone was observed a handful of times. The chain has TRBV2 and TRBJ1-4; unclear D gene. V was pared by 3 bases and J by 7 bases, with 6 bases between. The germline V gene has CDR1 SNHLY and CDR2 FYNNEI. This CDR3 spans 12 amino acids. The CDR3 DNA reads as TGTGCCAGCAGTGAGGAGGGTGAAAAACTGTTTTTT. Translated: CASSEEGEKLFF.

V is TRBV29-1 and J is TRBJ1-1; D remains ambiguous. V was clipped by 3 bases and J by 7 bases, with 9 bases between them. Per the germline V gene, CDR1 is SQVTM and CDR2 is ANQGSEA. There are 11 residues in the CDR3. Written as DNA, the CDR3 is TGCAGCGTTGACAACAGCTATGAAGCTTTCTTT. Amino acids: CSVDNSYEAFF.

The chain carries TRBV28 and TRBJ1-3; TRBD1 might be the D (6 bases). Germline loops: CDR1 MDHEN, CDR2 SYDVKM. V was cut by 5 bases and J by 1 base, with 18 bases left in between. The CDR3 has 17 amino acids. The CDR3 DNA sequence: TGTGCCAGCAGTCCGGACAGCCTCGGATCTTCTGGAAACACCATATATTTT. As protein: CASSPDSLGSSGNTIYF.

CDR3 sequence reads: CSVAGAFGYGYTF. CDR3 sequence (DNA): TGCAGCGTTGCGGGTGCCTTCGGGTATGGCTACACCTTC. This chain links TRBV29-1 with TRBJ1-2; D is uncertain. Germline CDR1 is SQVTM and CDR2 is ANQGSEA. V lost 4 bases to trimming and J lost 5 bases, with 14 bases between them. The CDR3 is 13 amino acids.

V usage is TRBV5-1 and J usage is TRBJ1-4; 10 positions match TRBD1. Germline V CDR1 and CDR2: SGHRS, YFSETQ. Trimming removed 5 bases from V and 2 bases from J; junction bases left unmatched: 3. There are 15 residues in the CDR3. CDR3 region: CASSPTGGTNEKLFF. The DNA of the CDR3 is TGCGCCAGCAGTCCGACAGGGGGCACTAATGAAAAACTGTTTTTT. Together with reference TRBV5-1 and TRBJ1-4, the CDR3 gives the full variable domain: KAGVTQTPRYLIKTRGQQVTLSCSPISGHRSVSWYQQTPGQGLQFLFEYFSETQRNKGNFPGRFSGRQFSNSRSEMNVSTLELGDSALYLCASSPTGGTNEKLFFGSGTQLSVL.

The chain recombines TRBV30 with TRBJ2-1; D unresolved. Germline loops: CDR1 GTSNPN, CDR2 SVGIG (reference sequence). CDR3 length: 11 amino acids. Trimming pared 5 bases from V and 6 bases from J, leaving 8 bases between. CDR3 DNA sequence: TGTGCCTGGTTAAAGAGCAATGAGCAGTTCTTC. Translating it yields CAWLKSNEQFF.

The chain couples TRBV5-4 to TRBJ2-7, with a possible D match to TRBD2 (5 bases). Germline CDR1 SGHNT, CDR2 YYREEE (reference sequence). The V end lost 4 bases, the J end lost 6 bases, and 14 bases lay between the germline ends. This CDR3 has 13 amino acids. The DNA of the CDR3 is TGTGCCAGCAGCCTCATGGGAGTTTCCGAGCAGTACTTC. Translating it yields CASSLMGVSEQYF.

This chain uses TRBV20-1 with TRBJ2-2; D is undetermined. Germline V CDR1 and CDR2: DFQATT, SNEGSKA (reference sequence). This CDR3 is 12 amino acids long. The germline V and J ends were trimmed by 5 bases and 4 bases, with 8 bases remaining between them. The CDR3 protein is CSAGDFTGELFF. The DNA for the CDR3 is TGCAGTGCTGGTGACTTCACCGGGGAGCTGTTTTTT.

V gene TRBV30 combines with J gene TRBJ1-1; no firm D call. Trimming stripped 2 bases from V and 3 bases from J, with 10 bases between. The CDR3 has 13 amino acids. Germline CDR1 reads GTSNPN; CDR2 reads SVGIG (reference sequence). CDR3 nucleotide sequence: TGTGCCTGGAGTCAAGCCGGGTACACTGAAGCTTTCTTT. Translating gives CAWSQAGYTEAFF.

The V and J genes are TRBV19 and TRBJ2-5, with 7 bases aligning to TRBD1. The CDR3 runs 13 residues. Germline values: CDR1 LNHDA, CDR2 SQIVND (reference sequence). V lost 11 bases, J lost 5 bases, and 11 bases stayed unmatched. DNA of the CDR3: TGTGCCGTGTCGGGACAGAGAGGGGAGACCCAGTACTTC. Translation: CAVSGQRGETQYF.

The chain joins TRBV6-1 to TRBJ1-4, with D perhaps TRBD1 (5 bases). Trimming took off 2 bases at V and 3 bases at J, with 13 bases between the two ends. CDR1 MNHNS and CDR2 SASEGT come from the germline V gene. The CDR3 loop spans 16 amino acids. CDR3 DNA: TGTGCCAGCAGTGAAAATCCTGGGGCGCCTAATGAAAAACTGTTTTTT. It encodes CASSENPGAPNEKLFF.

V is TRBV30 and J is TRBJ2-1, with 13 bases that match TRBD2. This CDR3 has 18 residues. J lost 0 bases, V lost 4 bases, and 9 bases had no gene match. The V gene's germline CDR1 is GTSNPN and CDR2 SVGIG (reference sequence). The DNA for the CDR3 is TGTGCCTGGAATGGACTAGCGGGAGCGAAAACCTCCTACAATGAGCAGTTCTTC. This sequence encodes CAWNGLAGAKTSYNEQFF.